These T cell receptor beta chains were read from a single sample in a study of T cells after posttransplantation cyclophosphamide. Clones were sequenced by immunoSEQ multiplex PCR, and TCRdb holds only the in-frame ones, with some missing. Of 51,000 or so clones in the sample, 85% to 95% were seen once. The sample taken for sequencing was PBMCs. The receptors stem from a woman aged 25 to 39 in good health and a related stem cell transplant donor. Both conserved end residues are part of each CDR3. D genes are given only for firm matches. Expanded clones are given a class, and other clones once, few, many or no size at all.

TRBJ1-6 . TRBV5-1 . TGCGCCAGCAGCTTGGGACCGGGGATCGATTCACCCCTCCACTTT CASSLGPGIDSPLHF
TRBJ2-6 . TRBV5-6 TRBD1 TGTGCCAGCAGCTTCCGGGACAGGGGACCTGGGGCCAACGTCCTGACTTTC CASSFRDRGPGANVLTF
TRBJ1-2 . TRBV5-1 . TGCGCCAGCAGCTTAGCCTTAAACTATGGCTACACCTTC CASSLALNYGYTF
TRBJ1-2 . TRBV20-1 . TGCAGTGCTAGAACTCTTGGTGGCTACACCTTC CSARTLGGYTF
TRBJ2-1 once TRBV6-5 TRBD1 TGTGCCAGCAGGAGGGGGCCAAGCTCCTACAATGAGCAGTTCTTC CASRRGPSSYNEQFF
TRBJ2-3 . TRBV5-8 . TGTGCCAGCAGCTTGGGTAGGTTGGGCACGCAGTATTTT CASSLGRLGTQYF
TRBJ2-7 once TRBV6-5 . TGTGCCAGCAGAACACAGGGCCAGCAGGGCTACGAGCAGTACTTC CASRTQGQQGYEQYF
TRBJ2-3 . TRBV27 . TGTGCCAGCAGTGCTTTCCGGGTGGGTACAGATACGCAGTATTTT CASSAFRVGTDTQYF
TRBJ2-1 . TRBV7-2 TRBD1 TGTGCCAGCAGCTTAGGGACAGGCAGGCACAATGAGCAGTTCTTC CASSLGTGRHNEQFF
TRBJ1-1 . TRBV7-3 . TGTGCCAGCAGCCCTACAGGGAGCGGCACTGAAGCTTTCTTT CASSPTGSGTEAFF
TRBJ2-7 . TRBV10-3 TRBD2 TGTGCCATCAGTGGGATCGGCGCGGGGGGGGCCTACGAGCAGTACTTC CAISGIGAGGAYEQYF